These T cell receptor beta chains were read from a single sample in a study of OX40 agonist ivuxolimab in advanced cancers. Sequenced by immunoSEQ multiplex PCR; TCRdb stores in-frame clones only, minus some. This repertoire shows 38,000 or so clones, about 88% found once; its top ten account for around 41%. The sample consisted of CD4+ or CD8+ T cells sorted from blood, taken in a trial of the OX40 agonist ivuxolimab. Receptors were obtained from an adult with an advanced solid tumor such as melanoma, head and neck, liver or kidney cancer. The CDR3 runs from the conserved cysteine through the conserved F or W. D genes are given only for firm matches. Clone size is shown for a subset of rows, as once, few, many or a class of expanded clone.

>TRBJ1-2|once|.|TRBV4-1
CASSQLGQTTNYGYTF
TGCGCCAGCAGCCAGTTGGGGCAGACGACTAACTATGGCTACACCTTC
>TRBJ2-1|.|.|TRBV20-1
CSAAWGSEQFF
TGCAGTGCTGCCTGGGGCAGTGAGCAGTTCTTC
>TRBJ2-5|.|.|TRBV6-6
CASSTTRGETQYF
TGTGCCAGCAGTACGACTAGGGGCGAGACCCAGTACTTC
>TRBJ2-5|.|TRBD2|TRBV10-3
CAISDRGGSVSTHF
TGTGCCATCAGTGATCGGGGGGGTTCGGTGTCCACTCACTTC
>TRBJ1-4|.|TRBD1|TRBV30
CAWSPPWDRENNEKLFF
TGTGCCTGGAGCCCTCCATGGGACAGGGAAAATAATGAAAAACTGTTTTTT
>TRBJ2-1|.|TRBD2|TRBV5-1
CASSFISGGNNEQFF
TGCGCCAGCAGCTTCATAAGCGGGGGGAATAATGAGCAGTTCTTC
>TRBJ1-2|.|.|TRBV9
CASSVASPGGTGNRDGYTF
TGTGCCAGCAGCGTAGCCTCCCCCGGGGGCACAGGGAATCGAGATGGCTACACCTTC
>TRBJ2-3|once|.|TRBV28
CASSLSGLTDTQYF
TGTGCCAGCAGTTTGTCCGGTCTCACAGATACGCAGTATTTT
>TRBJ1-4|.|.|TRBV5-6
CASSFRQVNEKLFF
TGTGCCAGCAGCTTCCGACAGGTTAATGAAAAACTGTTTTTT
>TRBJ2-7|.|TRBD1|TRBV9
CASSVGSGTGSYEQYF
TGTGCCAGCAGCGTAGGAAGTGGGACAGGATCCTACGAGCAGTACTTC
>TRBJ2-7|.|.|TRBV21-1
CASSKGTGRWHEQYF
TGTGCCAGCAGCAAAGGGACAGGGAGGTGGCACGAGCAGTACTTC
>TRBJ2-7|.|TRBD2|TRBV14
CASSQRALAGAYEQYF
TGTGCCAGCAGCCAACGGGCGCTAGCGGGGGCCTACGAGCAGTACTTC
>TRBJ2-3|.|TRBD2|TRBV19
CASSITSGGVPDTQYF
TGTGCCAGTAGTATTACTAGCGGGGGGGTACCAGATACGCAGTATTTT
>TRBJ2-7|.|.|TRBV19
CASRVGGGVEEQYF
TGTGCCAGTAGGGTTGGCGGGGGCGTGGAAGAGCAGTACTTC
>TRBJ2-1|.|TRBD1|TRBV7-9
CASSRRQGKYNEQFF
TGTGCCAGCAGCCGAAGACAGGGGAAGTACAATGAGCAGTTCTTC
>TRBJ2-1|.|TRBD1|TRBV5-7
CASSLGDRAYNEQFF
TGTGCCAGCAGCTTGGGAGACAGGGCCTACAATGAGCAGTTCTTC
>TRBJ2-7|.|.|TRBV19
CASSPKQGLYEQYF
TGTGCCAGTAGTCCAAAACAGGGACTCTACGAGCAGTACTTC
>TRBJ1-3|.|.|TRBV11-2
CASSQLNTIYF
TGTGCCAGCAGCCAGCTAAACACCATATATTTT
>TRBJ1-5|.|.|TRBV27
CASSLWGASNQPQHF
TGTGCCAGCAGTTTATGGGGGGCTAGCAATCAGCCCCAGCATTTT
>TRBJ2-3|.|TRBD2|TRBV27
CASRRLAGGGTDTQYF
TGTGCCAGCAGAAGACTAGCGGGGGGGGGCACAGATACGCAGTATTTT
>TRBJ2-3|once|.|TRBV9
CASSVGLDITSTDTQYF
TGTGCCAGCAGCGTAGGTTTGGACATCACTAGCACAGATACGCAGTATTTT
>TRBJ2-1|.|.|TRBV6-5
CASSSGAGSYNEQFF
TGTGCCAGCAGTTCAGGGGCAGGATCCTACAATGAGCAGTTCTTC
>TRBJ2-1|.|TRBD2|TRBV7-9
CASSLDGGDGNEQFF
TGTGCCAGCAGCTTAGACGGGGGGGACGGCAATGAGCAGTTCTTC
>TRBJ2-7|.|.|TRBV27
CASSLSQGYEQYF
TGTGCCAGCAGTTTATCTCAGGGTTACGAGCAGTACTTC
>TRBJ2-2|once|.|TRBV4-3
CASQRGDYPTGELFF
TGCGCCAGCCAAAGGGGGGACTACCCTACTGGGGAGCTGTTTTTT
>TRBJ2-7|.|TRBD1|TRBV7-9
CASSLVGQGSYEQYF
TGTGCCAGCAGCTTGGTGGGACAGGGTAGTTACGAGCAGTACTTC
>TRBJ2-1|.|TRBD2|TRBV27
CASGMGGGAIENEQFF
TGTGCCAGCGGGATGGGCGGGGGGGCCATCGAGAATGAGCAGTTCTTC
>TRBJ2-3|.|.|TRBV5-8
CAVTDTQYF
TGTGCCGTTACAGATACGCAGTATTTT
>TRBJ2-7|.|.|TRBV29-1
CSGGTLYEQYF
TGCAGCGGGGGGACACTATACGAGCAGTACTTC
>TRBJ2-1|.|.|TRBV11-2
CASSLEGGSSYNEQFF
TGTGCCAGCAGCTTAGAAGGCGGAAGCTCCTACAATGAGCAGTTCTTC
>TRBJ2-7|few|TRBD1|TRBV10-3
CAIGQGASYEQYF
TGTGCCATTGGACAGGGGGCCTCCTACGAGCAGTACTTC
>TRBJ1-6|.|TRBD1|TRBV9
CASSVEDRAGNSPLHF
TGTGCCAGCAGCGTAGAAGACAGGGCTGGTAATTCACCCCTCCACTTT
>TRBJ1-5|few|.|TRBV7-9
CASSRRSADGGIQPQHF
TGTGCCAGCAGCCGGCGATCCGCGGACGGGGGAATTCAGCCCCAGCATTTT
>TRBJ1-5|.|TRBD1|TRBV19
CASSPGTAAHQPQHF
TGTGCCAGTAGTCCCGGGACAGCTGCCCATCAGCCCCAGCATTTT
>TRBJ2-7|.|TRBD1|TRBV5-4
CASSSRTGGSEQYF
TGTGCCAGCAGCTCTCGGACAGGGGGCAGCGAGCAGTACTTC
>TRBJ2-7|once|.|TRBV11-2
CASSLETTKYYEQYF
TGTGCCAGCAGCTTAGAGACGACGAAATACTACGAGCAGTACTTC
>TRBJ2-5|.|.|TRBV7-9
CASSFRWETQYF
TGTGCCAGCAGTTTTAGATGGGAGACCCAGTACTTC
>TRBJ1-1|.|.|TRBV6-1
CASSEQIYTEAFF
TGTGCCAGCAGTGAACAGATTTACACTGAAGCTTTCTTT
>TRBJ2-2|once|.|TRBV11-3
CASSSEAGELFF
TGTGCCAGCAGCTCCGAGGCCGGGGAGCTGTTTTTT
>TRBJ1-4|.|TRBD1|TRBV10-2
CASLQDRENEKLFF
TGCGCCAGCTTACAGGACAGGGAAAATGAAAAACTGTTTTTT
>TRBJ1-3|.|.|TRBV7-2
CASSLLVGFDGNTIYF
TGTGCCAGCAGCTTATTGGTGGGGTTTGATGGAAACACCATATATTTT
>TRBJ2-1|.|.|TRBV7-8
CASSLVPHNEQFF
TGTGCCAGCAGCTTAGTCCCGCACAATGAGCAGTTCTTC